The 21 T cell receptor beta chains reported below all come from one sample, sequenced in a study of blood T cells in healthy people across ages. A second 7 to 11 cycle PCR used barcoded and J-beta primers. One entry per CDR3 protein results from TCRdb running MiXCR on the 5' RACE reads. The table shows over 550,000 distinct CDR3 sequences, with approximately 30% occurring only once. Sequencing was carried out using blood. These receptors originate from a woman of 80 years or more in good health.

This clonotype was found a few times. The CDR3 sequence is CASSPAAGSNTGELFF. The CDR3 DNA follows: TGTGCCAGCAGCCCCGCCGCCGGGAGTAACACCGGGGAGCTGTTTTTT. This chain joins TRBV7-9 and TRBJ2-2; tentative D call: TRBD2 (6 bases). The CDR3 covers 16 residues. Trimming cost V 5 bases and J 2 bases, with 15 bases left between them. Per germline, CDR1 SEHNR and CDR2 FQNEAQ (reference sequence). Filled out from reference TRBV7-9 and TRBJ2-2, the complete variable domain reads DTGVSQNPRHKITKRGQNVTFRCDPISEHNRLYWYRQTLGQGPEFLTYFQNEAQLEKSRLLSDRFSAERPKGSFSTLEIQRTEQGDSAMYLCASSPAAGSNTGELFFGEGSRLTVL.

The chain uses TRBV30 and TRBJ1-6, with unresolved D. Germline loops: CDR1 GTSNPN, CDR2 SVGIG (reference sequence). Trimming stripped 1 base from V and 6 bases from J, with 10 bases between. This CDR3 spans 14 amino acids. CDR3 loop: CAWSEGQSNSPLHF. DNA of the CDR3: TGTGCCTGGAGTGAGGGTCAGTCTAATTCACCCCTCCACTTT.

Ten or more counts support this clonotype. The V gene is TRBV6-1, the J gene TRBJ2-7, with 9 bases lining up with TRBD1. Trimming cost V 6 bases and J 0 bases; bases outside gene matches: 3. This CDR3 spans 14 amino acids. CDR1 and CDR2 from the germline V gene are MNHNS and SASEGT. The CDR3, as DNA: TGTGCCAGCAGGATGGACAGGGGCTCCTACGAGCAGTACTTC. It codes for CASRMDRGSYEQYF.

In regard to this clonotype: This may stem from a read error, because a much larger clone lies one nucleotide away. The CDR3 spells CSPRRASSYNEQYF. CDR3 DNA sequence: TGCAGTCCTCGTCGGGCTAGCTCCTACAATGAGCAGTACTTC. The chain combines TRBV20-1 with TRBJ2-1; D may be TRBD2 (5 bases). The DNA end lines up better with TRBJ2-7; the J call may be wrong. The CDR3 sequence is 14 residues long. Germline lookup yields CDR1 DFQATT and CDR2 SNEGSKA (reference sequence).

Concerning this clonotype: A single base separates this from a much larger clone, so it may be a read error. The chain uses TRBV11-2 and TRBJ2-7; D could derive from TRBD1 or TRBD2 (5 bases each). V gave up 5 bases and J gave up 4 bases, with 21 bases separating them. Germline loops: CDR1 SGHAT, CDR2 FQNNGV. The CDR3 length is 16 residues. The CDR3, as DNA: TGTGCCAGCAGCCATGAGCCAGGGACCTTTAGGTACGAGCAGTACTTC. Translation gives CASSHEPGTFRYEQYF.

In its sample, this clonotype was seen many times. V gene TRBV7-2 combines with J gene TRBJ2-1; 11 nucleotides align to TRBD2. The trim removed 6 bases at V and 4 bases at J, leaving 5 bases unmatched. The CDR3 has 15 amino acids. The germline gives CDR1 SGHTA, CDR2 FQGNSA. The CDR3 nucleotides are TGTGCCAGCAGTATCCTAGCGGGGGGTTACAATGAGCAGTTCTTC. As protein: CASSILAGGYNEQFF.

This clonotype has a count of ten or more. The J gene is TRBJ1-1, the V gene TRBV12-3 or TRBV12-4, with D possibly matching TRBD1 (6 bases). Trimming took off 5 bases at V and 3 bases at J, with 16 bases between the two ends. The CDR3 is 15 residues long. The CDR3 nucleotides read TGTGCCAGCAGTCCGAGGGGGAACGGGGACACTGAAGCTTTCTTT. Its protein is CASSPRGNGDTEAFF.

This clonotype has at least ten counts. The chain employs TRBV24-1 and TRBJ2-1; no firm D call. Trimming removed 2 bases at V and 7 bases at J, with 2 bases between. Germline CDR1 reads KGHDR; CDR2 reads SFDVKD. The CDR3 spans 11 residues. CDR3 nucleotides: TGTGCCACCAGTGATTGGAATGAGCAGTTCTTC. Encoded protein: CATSDWNEQFF.

The chain has TRBV6-1 and TRBJ1-1; D is unresolved. Per germline, CDR1 MNHNS and CDR2 SASEGT. The CDR3 is 13 amino acids. V lost 6 bases and J 2 bases, leaving 10 bases between the germline ends. The CDR3 nucleotides are TGTGCCAGCAGGTCGGCGGGTAACACTGAAGCTTTCTTT. Translating gives CASRSAGNTEAFF.

The chain uses TRBV20-1 and TRBJ2-5; D ambiguous. The CDR3 sequence is 20 residues long. Germline assignment: CDR1 DFQATT and CDR2 SNEGSKA (reference sequence). V was trimmed by 1 base and J by 3 bases, leaving 30 bases between them. Written as DNA, the CDR3 is TGCAGTGCTAGAGTGGGTGTCTGGAAAGCTAAGATCAAAACCGAAGAGACCCAGTACTTC. This encodes CSARVGVWKAKIKTEETQYF.

This clonotype has ten or more counts. This sequence joins TRBV2 and TRBJ1-2; D may be TRBD1 (6 bases). Germline CDR1 is SNHLY and CDR2 is FYNNEI. The CDR3 has 15 residues. Trimming stripped 7 bases from V and 0 bases from J, with 15 bases between. CDR3 coding DNA: TGTGCCAGCATAAGGGACACCCACACTAACTATGGCTACACCTTC. Amino acids: CASIRDTHTNYGYTF.

This clonotype was detected ten times or more. V and J are TRBV24-1 and TRBJ2-3; 10 bases are shared with TRBD1. After removal of 0 bases from V and 1 base from J, the junction contained 3 bases not matched to a gene. The CDR3 length is 17 residues. Looked up from germline, CDR1 is KGHDR and CDR2 is SFDVKD. CDR3 nucleotide sequence: TGTGCCACCAGTGATTTGCACGGGACAGGGGGCACAGATACGCAGTATTTT. Amino acids: CATSDLHGTGGTDTQYF.

The chain is built from TRBV28 and TRBJ1-2, with a weak D call TRBD1 (5 bases). The CDR3 extends over 14 amino acids. The germline CDR1 and CDR2 sequences are MDHEN and SYDVKM. V lost 8 bases to trimming and J lost 4 bases, with 17 bases between them. As DNA, the CDR3 is TGTGCCAGCGTAGCACAGGACCTCCTCTATGGCTACACCTTC. This translates into CASVAQDLLYGYTF.

This clonotype was detected many times. The J gene is TRBJ2-1, the V gene TRBV6-5, with D uncertain. V dropped 2 bases and J dropped 7 bases, with 12 bases sitting between them. Germline CDR1 is MNHEY and CDR2 is SVGAGI. The CDR3 has 14 residues. The DNA for the CDR3 is TGTGCCAGCAGTTACGCCAAGCCCGGTAATGAGCAGTTCTTC. This sequence encodes CASSYAKPGNEQFF.

The chain employs TRBV7-2 and TRBJ2-7; TRBD1 is a possible D gene (8 bases). The germline gives CDR1 SGHTA, CDR2 FQGNSA. This CDR3 spans 17 amino acids. V lost 1 base to trimming and J lost 7 bases, with 23 bases between them. The CDR3 DNA sequence: TGTGCCAGCAGCTTAGAAACGGACAGGGAGGGTCACAATGAGCAGTACTTC. Translated, it gives CASSLETDREGHNEQYF.

For this clonotype: This sequence may be a read error, since a much larger clone differs from it by one base. The chain employs TRBV24-1 and TRBJ2-1, with 7 bases aligning to TRBD1. The J call is uncertain, as TRBJ2-7 better fits the DNA end. Germline CDR1 and CDR2: KGHDR and SFDVKD. The CDR3 is made up of 14 amino acids. The CDR3 coding sequence is TGTGCCACAGAAGGACAGGAGTATTACAATGAGCAGTACTTC. Translation: CATEGQEYYNEQYF.

This clonotype was found a few times. This chain uses TRBV11-1 with TRBJ2-7, with 10 nucleotides matching TRBD2. The germline V gene has CDR1 SGHAT and CDR2 FQDESV (reference sequence). J was trimmed by 4 bases and V by 5 bases; bases with no gene match: 5. This CDR3 contains 14 residues. The DNA for the CDR3 is TGTGCCAGCAGCACAACTAGCGGGACTTACGAGCAGTACTTC. Protein sequence: CASSTTSGTYEQYF.

This clonotype was seen repeatedly, ten times or more. This may arise from a read error, as a much more abundant clone is one base away. This chain joins TRBV5-1 and TRBJ2-7, with 9 nucleotides matching TRBD1. Losses at the gene ends were 2 bases for V and 3 bases for J; bases not matched to a gene: 9. The V gene's germline CDR1 is SGHRS and CDR2 YFSETQ. The CDR3 sequence is 16 residues long. The CDR3 loop reads CASSFGPGQGRYEQYF. In DNA form, the CDR3 reads TGCGCCAGCAGCTTCGGACCGGGACAGGGCCGCTACGAGCAGTACTTC.

There are many counts of this clonotype. The chain is built from TRBV4-2 and TRBJ2-1, with 9 bases that match TRBD2. The CDR3 length is 16 residues. Germline V gene data show CDR1 as LGHNA and CDR2 as YNFKEQ. Trimming removed 4 bases from V and 3 bases from J; junction bases left unmatched: 7. The DNA of the CDR3 is TGTGCCAGCAGCCCCGAGGGCGGGGGGGGCTACAATGAGCAGTTCTTC. It is translated as CASSPEGGGGYNEQFF.

The chain employs TRBV10-2 and TRBJ2-3, with 10 bases that match TRBD2. CDR3 length: 15 residues. From germline, CDR1 is WSHSY and CDR2 SAAADI. Unmatched junction bases numbered 5, after V lost 7 bases and J lost 1 base. The CDR3: CASTDSGGGTDTQYF. CDR3 sequence (DNA): TGCGCCAGCACCGACAGCGGGGGGGGCACAGATACGCAGTATTTT.

The chain is built from TRBV2 and TRBJ2-5; either TRBD1 or TRBD2 may fit D (5 bases each). The CDR3 loop spans 14 amino acids. V lost 3 bases, J lost 2 bases, and 10 bases lay in between. Germline V lookup: CDR1 SNHLY, CDR2 FYNNEI. CDR3 protein: CASSDGTYQETQYF. The CDR3 DNA follows: TGTGCCAGCAGTGATGGGACCTATCAAGAGACCCAGTACTTC.